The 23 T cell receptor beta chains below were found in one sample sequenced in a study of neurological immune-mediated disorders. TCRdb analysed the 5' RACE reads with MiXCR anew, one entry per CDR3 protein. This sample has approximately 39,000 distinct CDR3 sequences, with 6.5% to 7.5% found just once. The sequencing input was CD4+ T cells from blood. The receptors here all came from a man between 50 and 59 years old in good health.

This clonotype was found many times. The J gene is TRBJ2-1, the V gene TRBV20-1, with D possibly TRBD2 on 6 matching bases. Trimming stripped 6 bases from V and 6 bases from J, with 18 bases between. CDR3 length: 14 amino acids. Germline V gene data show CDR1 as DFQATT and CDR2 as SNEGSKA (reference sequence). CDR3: CSAVAAWRSNEQFF. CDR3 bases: TGCAGTGCGGTAGCGGCTTGGCGCTCCAATGAGCAGTTCTTC.

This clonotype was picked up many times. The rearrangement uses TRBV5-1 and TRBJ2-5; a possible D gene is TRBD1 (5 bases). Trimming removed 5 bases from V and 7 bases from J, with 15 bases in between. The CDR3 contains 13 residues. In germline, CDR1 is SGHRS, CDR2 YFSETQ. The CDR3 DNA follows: TGCGCCAGCAGTAAGGACAACAGAGGGACCCAGTACTTC. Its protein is CASSKDNRGTQYF.

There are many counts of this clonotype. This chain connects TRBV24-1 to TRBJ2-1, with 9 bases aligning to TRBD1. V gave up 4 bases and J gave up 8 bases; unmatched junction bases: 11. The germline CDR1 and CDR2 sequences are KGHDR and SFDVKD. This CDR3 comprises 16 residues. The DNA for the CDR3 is TGTGCCACCAGTGAGCTCCTACAGGGGGCGGCCCATGAGCAGTTCTTC. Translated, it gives CATSELLQGAAHEQFF.

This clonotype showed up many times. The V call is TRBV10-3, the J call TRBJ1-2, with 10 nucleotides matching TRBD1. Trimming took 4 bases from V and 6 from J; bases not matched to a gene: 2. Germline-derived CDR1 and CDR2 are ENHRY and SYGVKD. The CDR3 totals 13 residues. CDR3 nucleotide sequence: TGTGCCATCAGTGGAGGGACAGGGGATGGCTACACCTTC. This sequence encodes CAISGGTGDGYTF.

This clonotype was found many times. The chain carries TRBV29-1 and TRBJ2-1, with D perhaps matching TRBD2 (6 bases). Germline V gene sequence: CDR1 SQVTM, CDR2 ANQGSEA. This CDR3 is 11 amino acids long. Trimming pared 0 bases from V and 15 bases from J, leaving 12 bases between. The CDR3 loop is CSVEDGGSRFF. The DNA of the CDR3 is TGCAGCGTTGAAGATGGGGGGAGCCGGTTCTTC.

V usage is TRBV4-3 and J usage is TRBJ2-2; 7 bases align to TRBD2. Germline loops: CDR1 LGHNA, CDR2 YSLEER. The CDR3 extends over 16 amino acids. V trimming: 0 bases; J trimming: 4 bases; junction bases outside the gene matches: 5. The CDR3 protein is CASSQESSGLTGELFF. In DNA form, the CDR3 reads TGCGCCAGCAGCCAAGAATCTAGCGGACTCACCGGGGAGCTGTTTTTT.

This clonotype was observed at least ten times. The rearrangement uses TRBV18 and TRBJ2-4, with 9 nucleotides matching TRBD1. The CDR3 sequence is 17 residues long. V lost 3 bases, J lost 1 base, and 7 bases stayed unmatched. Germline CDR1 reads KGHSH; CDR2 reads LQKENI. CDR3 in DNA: TGTGCCAGCTCACCGCGACCCGGACAGGGGGCCAAAAACATTCAGTACTTC. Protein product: CASSPRPGQGAKNIQYF.

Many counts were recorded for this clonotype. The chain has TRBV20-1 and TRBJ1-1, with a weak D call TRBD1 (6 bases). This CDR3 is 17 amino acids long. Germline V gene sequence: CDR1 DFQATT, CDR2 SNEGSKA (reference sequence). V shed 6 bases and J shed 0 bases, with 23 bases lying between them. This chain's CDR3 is CSARPLGGASVNTEAFF. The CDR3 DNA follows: TGCAGTGCCAGGCCGCTAGGGGGGGCTTCAGTGAACACTGAAGCTTTCTTT.

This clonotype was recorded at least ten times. The CDR3 is CSARDFAGNTEAFF. DNA for the CDR3: TGCAGTGCTAGAGATTTTGCAGGTAACACTGAAGCTTTCTTT. V usage is TRBV20-1 and J usage is TRBJ1-1, with D hard to call. The CDR3 extends over 14 amino acids. Trimming shortened V by 0 bases and J by 2 bases, and 10 bases separated the two germline ends. CDR1 and CDR2 (germline): DFQATT, SNEGSKA (reference sequence).

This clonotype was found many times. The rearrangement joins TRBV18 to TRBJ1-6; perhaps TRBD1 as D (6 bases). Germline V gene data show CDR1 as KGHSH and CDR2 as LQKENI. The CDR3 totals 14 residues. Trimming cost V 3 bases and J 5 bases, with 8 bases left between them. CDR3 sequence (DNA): TGTGCCAGCTCACCCCGGACAGATAATTCACCCCTCCACTTT. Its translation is CASSPRTDNSPLHF. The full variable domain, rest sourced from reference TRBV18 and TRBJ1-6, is NAGVMQNPRHLVRRRGQEARLRCSPMKGHSHVYWYRQLPEEGLKFMVYLQKENIIDESGMPKERFSAEFPKEGPSILRIQQVVRGDSAAYFCASSPRTDNSPLHFGNGTRLTVT.

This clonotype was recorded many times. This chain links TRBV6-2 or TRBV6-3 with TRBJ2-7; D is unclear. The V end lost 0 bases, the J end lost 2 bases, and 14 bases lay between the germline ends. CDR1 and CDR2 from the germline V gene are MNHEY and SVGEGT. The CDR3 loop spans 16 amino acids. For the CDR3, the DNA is TGTGCCAGCAGTTACTCTCCAGCCTCGCTACCCTACGAGCAGTACTTC. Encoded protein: CASSYSPASLPYEQYF.

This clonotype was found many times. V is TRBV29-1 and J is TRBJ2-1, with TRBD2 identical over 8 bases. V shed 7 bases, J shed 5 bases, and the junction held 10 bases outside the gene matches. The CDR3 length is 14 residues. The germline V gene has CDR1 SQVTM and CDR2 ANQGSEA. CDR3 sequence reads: CSARGSGSNNEQFF. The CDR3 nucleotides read TGCAGCGCCCGGGGGAGCGGGAGTAACAATGAGCAGTTCTTC.

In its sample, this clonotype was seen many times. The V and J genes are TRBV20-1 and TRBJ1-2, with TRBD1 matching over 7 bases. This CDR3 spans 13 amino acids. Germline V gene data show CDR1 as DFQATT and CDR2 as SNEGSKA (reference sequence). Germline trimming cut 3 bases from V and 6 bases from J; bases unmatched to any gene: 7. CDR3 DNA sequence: TGCAGTGCTAGTATTACAGGGGTCAATGGCTACACCTTC. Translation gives CSASITGVNGYTF.

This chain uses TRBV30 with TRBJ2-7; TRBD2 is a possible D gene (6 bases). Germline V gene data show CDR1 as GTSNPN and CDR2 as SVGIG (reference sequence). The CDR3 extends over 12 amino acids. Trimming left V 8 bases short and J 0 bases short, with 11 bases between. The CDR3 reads CAVGRDSYEQYF. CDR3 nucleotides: TGTGCCGTAGGGCGGGACTCCTACGAGCAGTACTTC.

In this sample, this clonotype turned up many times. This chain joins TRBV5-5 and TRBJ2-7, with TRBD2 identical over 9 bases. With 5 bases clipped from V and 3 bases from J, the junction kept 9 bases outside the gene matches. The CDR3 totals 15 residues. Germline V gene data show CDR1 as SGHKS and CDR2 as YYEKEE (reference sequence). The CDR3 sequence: CASRMGLAGFYEQYF. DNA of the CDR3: TGTGCCAGCAGAATGGGGCTAGCGGGATTCTACGAGCAGTACTTC.

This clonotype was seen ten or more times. In DNA, the CDR3 is TGTGCCAGCAACCTAAATAGCGGGAGCCCAGATACGCAGTATTTT. Translating it yields CASNLNSGSPDTQYF. The V call is TRBV28, the J call TRBJ2-3, with 9 positions matching TRBD2. The germline gives CDR1 MDHEN, CDR2 SYDVKM. This CDR3 spans 15 amino acids. V trimming: 7 bases; J trimming: 4 bases; junction bases outside the gene matches: 9.

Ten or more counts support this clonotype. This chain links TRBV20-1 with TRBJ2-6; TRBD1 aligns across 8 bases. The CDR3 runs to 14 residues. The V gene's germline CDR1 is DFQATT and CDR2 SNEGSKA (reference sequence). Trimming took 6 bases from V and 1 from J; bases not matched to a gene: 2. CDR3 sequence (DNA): TGCAGTGCCAGACAGGGGTCTGGGGCCAACGTCCTGACTTTC. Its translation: CSARQGSGANVLTF.

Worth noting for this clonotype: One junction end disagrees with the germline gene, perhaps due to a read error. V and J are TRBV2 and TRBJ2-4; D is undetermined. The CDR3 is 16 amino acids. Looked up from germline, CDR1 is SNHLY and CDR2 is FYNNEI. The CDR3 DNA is TGTGCCAGCAGTGAAGCGCTTGGGCGGACCAAAAAAATTCAGTACTTC. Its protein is CASSEALGRTKKIQYF.

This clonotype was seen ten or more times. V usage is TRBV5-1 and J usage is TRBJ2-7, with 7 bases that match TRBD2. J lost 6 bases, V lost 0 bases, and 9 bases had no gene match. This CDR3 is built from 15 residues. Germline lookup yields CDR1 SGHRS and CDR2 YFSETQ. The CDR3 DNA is TGCGCCAGCAGCTTGGCCTGGCGGGAGTCGGCCGAGCAGTACTTC. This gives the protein CASSLAWRESAEQYF.

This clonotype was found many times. The CDR3 bases are TGTGCCAGCAGTTACGGAGGGGGCGCGGGGACAGATACGCAGTATTTT. Its translation is CASSYGGGAGTDTQYF. The chain employs TRBV6-5 and TRBJ2-3; D perhaps matches TRBD1 (7 bases). Germline CDR1 and CDR2: MNHEY and SVGAGI. Trimming removed 2 bases at V and 3 bases at J, with 15 bases between. The CDR3 runs to 16 residues.

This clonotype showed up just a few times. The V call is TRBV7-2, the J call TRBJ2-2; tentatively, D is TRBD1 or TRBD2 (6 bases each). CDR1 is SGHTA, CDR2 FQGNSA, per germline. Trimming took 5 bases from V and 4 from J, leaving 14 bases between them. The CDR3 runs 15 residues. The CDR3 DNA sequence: TGTGCCAGCAGCCAAAGGGGGGAAGGCACCGGGGAGCTGTTTTTT. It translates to CASSQRGEGTGELFF.

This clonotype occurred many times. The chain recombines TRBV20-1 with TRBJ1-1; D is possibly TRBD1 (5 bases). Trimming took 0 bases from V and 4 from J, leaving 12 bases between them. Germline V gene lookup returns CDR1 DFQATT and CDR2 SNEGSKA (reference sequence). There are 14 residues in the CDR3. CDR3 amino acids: CSARDPGAPTEAFF. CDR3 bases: TGCAGTGCTAGAGATCCTGGGGCGCCCACTGAAGCTTTCTTT.

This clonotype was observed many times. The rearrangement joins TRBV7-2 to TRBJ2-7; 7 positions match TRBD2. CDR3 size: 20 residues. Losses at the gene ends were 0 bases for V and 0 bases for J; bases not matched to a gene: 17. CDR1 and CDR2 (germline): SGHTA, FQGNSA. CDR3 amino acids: CASSLAGILASGLSSYEQYF. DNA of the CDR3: TGTGCCAGCAGCTTAGCTGGTATTTTGGCTAGCGGATTAAGCTCCTACGAGCAGTACTTC.